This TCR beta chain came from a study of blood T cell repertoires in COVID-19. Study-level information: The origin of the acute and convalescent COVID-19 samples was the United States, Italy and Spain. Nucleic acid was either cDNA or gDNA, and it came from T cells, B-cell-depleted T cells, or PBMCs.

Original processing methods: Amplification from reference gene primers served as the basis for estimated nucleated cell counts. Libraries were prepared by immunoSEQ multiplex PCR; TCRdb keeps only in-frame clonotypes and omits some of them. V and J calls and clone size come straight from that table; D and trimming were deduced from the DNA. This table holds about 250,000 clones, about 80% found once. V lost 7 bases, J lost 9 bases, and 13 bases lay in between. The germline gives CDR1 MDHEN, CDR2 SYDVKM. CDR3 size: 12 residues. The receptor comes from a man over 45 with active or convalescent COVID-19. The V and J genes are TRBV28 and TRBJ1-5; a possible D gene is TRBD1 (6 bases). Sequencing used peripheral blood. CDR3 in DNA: TGTGCCAGCAACCGACAGGTCGGGCCCCAGCATTTT. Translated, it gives CASNRQVGPQHF.